This TCR beta chain comes out of a study of T cell responses to AZD1222 COVID-19 vaccine (dated by TCRdb to the early 2020s). Looking at the study overall: A total of under 250 trial participants underwent TCR sequencing, of whom more than 200 had received two doses of AZD1222 and some 25 had received two doses of the MenACWY control vaccine. Enrollment into the trials was organized by age into subgroups of 18-55, 56-69 and 70-plus years, and those subgroups contained roughly 150, 30 and 60 TCR-sequenced participants, respectively. General findings and caveats noted by the study authors: The whole spike protein was spanned by vaccine-associated CD4 TCRs, and dominant responses were seen in regions 160-218 and 743-854. Spike-specific TCR breadth and depth rose significantly after two AZD1222 doses compared with day 0 and with MenACWY recipients. Conclusions about previously exposed vaccinees are limited, since just six or seven AZD1222 recipients were seropositive for SARS-CoV-2 at baseline. Most participants were white British and females outnumbered males, and the authors suggested that clonal diversity may have been underestimated. Because no day 14 peak-response samples were available, repertoires were characterized only after the peak T cell response. The 56-69-year group was small, and its depth increase did not reach significance, likely because of low power. Reportedly, close to half of the unique spike-specific TCRs recognized epitopes lying outside the regions that are mutated in the B.1.351 and B.1.1.7 variants.

The time point label here, explained by the study, means: baseline before first vaccination. Per the publication, the treatment or condition label means: meningococcal conjugate vaccine given as trial control. Samples from vaccinated people were obtained from the UK trials COV001 and COV002, which included a single-blind randomized controlled phase 2/3 trial of AZD1222 (ChAdOx1 nCoV-19) in healthy adults. Trial participant PBMC samples were collected at day 0 and day 28 after the second dose for TCRbeta chain sequencing. The CDR3 spans 14 residues, from the cysteine through the phenylalanine. The only DNA kept is the CDR3, 42 bases in frame from the first base. CDR1 is given as MDHEN and CDR2 as SYDVKM, both from the germline V gene. V loses 7 bases of germline sequence and J loses 9 bases, and the interval between the two ends is 19 bases. With respect to this clone: The specificity of this receptor is unknown. No much larger clone exists at a distance of one base, and base qualities are not known.

The CDR3 regions of human TCRbeta chains were subjected to immunosequencing. The authors processed their data as follows. Repertoire TCRs were matched against a reference library of SARS-CoV-2-specific TCRs generated with the MIRA antigen-specificity platform. Breadth was defined as the fraction of unique TCRs that were SARS-CoV-2-associated. Depth was defined as the fraction of total T cells that were SARS-CoV-2-associated. Using the MIRA data, each spike-specific TCR was assigned both to the spike region to which the TCR was reactive and to a CD4 or CD8 class. Log10-transformed breadth and depth values were compared by one-way ANOVA with Sidak's multiple comparisons tests. The table was pulled from immuneACCESS by TCRdb, which kept in-frame rearrangements only. Such tables lose some clones; where checked, under half of the loss comes from unresolved V genes, and the rest has no known cause. The D gene and trimming were derived from the DNA, and the V and J assignments and clone size from that table. The sample yields about 130,000 clones; about 90% were counted once. The top ten constitute about 17% of the sample.

This specimen consisted of peripheral blood, obtained on day 0 of MenACWY control vaccination. This TCR was sampled from an adult in good health. The V and J genes are TRBV28 and TRBJ1-5; the D gene cannot be resolved reliably. This receptor carries the CDR3 CASTPPLDGGPQHF. In nucleotides, the sequence is TGTGCCAGCACCCCTCCCCTGGATGGAGGGCCCCAGCATTTT.